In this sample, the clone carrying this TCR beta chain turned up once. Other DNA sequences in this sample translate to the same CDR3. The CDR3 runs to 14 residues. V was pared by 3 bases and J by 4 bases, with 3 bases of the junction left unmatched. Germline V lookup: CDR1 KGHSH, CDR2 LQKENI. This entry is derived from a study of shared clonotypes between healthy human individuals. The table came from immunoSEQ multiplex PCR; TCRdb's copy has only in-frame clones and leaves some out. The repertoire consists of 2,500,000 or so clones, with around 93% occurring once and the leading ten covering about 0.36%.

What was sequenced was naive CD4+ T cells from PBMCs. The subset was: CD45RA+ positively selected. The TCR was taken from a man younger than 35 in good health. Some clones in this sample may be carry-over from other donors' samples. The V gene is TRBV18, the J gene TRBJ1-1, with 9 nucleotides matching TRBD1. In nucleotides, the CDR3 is TGTGCCAGCTCACCGGACAGGGGCTTCACTGAAGCTTTCTTT. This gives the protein CASSPDRGFTEAFF.